Shown below are 13 T cell receptor beta chains from a single sample sequenced in a study of blood T cells in healthy people across ages. Sample-barcoded 5' priming and a J-beta primer mix drove a second PCR of roughly 6 to 12 cycles. Using its own MiXCR run on the 5' RACE reads, TCRdb lists one record per CDR3 protein. This table has some 1.7 million distinct CDR3 sequences, approximately 28% appearing once. The material sequenced was blood. The receptor source for this set is a woman in her 30s in good health.

This clonotype was picked up a small number of times. The chain has TRBV29-1 and TRBJ2-1; 7 bases fit TRBD2. Trimming removed 3 bases from V and 7 bases from J; junction bases left unmatched: 15. Germline CDR1 SQVTM, CDR2 ANQGSEA. The CDR3 length is 16 residues. Here the CDR3 reads CSVDSGGSLEKNEQFF. The CDR3 nucleotides are TGCAGCGTTGATTCTGGCGGGAGCCTTGAGAAGAATGAGCAGTTCTTC.

J is TRBJ2-1 and V is TRBV3-1; 8 bases agree with TRBD2. The ends lost 3 bases at V and 7 bases at J; junction bases unmatched: 8. Germline CDR1 and CDR2: LGHDT and YNNKEL (reference sequence). This CDR3 has 15 residues. This chain's CDR3 is CASSQRAGVINEQFF. CDR3 coding DNA: TGTGCCAGCAGCCAGAGAGCGGGGGTGATAAATGAGCAGTTCTTC.

The gene calls are TRBV5-5 and TRBJ2-2, with 10 bases that match TRBD1. Germline values: CDR1 SGHKS, CDR2 YYEKEE (reference sequence). This CDR3 region has 17 residues. V dropped 2 bases and J dropped 8; count of bases not matched to a gene: 12. The CDR3 region is CASSFVLGTGVLGELFF. The DNA of the CDR3 is TGTGCCAGCAGCTTTGTGCTCGGGACAGGGGTTCTGGGGGAGCTGTTTTTT.

The chain carries TRBV20-1 and TRBJ1-2, with unresolved D. CDR1 is DFQATT, CDR2 SNEGSKA, per germline (reference sequence). Between the trimmed V and J ends, which lost 3 bases and 4 bases, there was a span of 18 bases. The CDR3 is made up of 15 amino acids. CDR3 DNA: TGCAGTGCTAGGCCCTATAATCTGGAGGGCTATGGCTACACCTTC. The encoded protein is CSARPYNLEGYGYTF.

This clonotype was picked up one time. The chain joins TRBV20-1 to TRBJ2-4; possibly TRBD1 or TRBD2 for D (5 bases each). The DNA matches TRBJ2-5 better at its end, which makes the J call doubtful. This CDR3 is built from 12 residues. Per germline, CDR1 DFQATT and CDR2 SNEGSKA (reference sequence). The chain's CDR3 is CSANYWGETQYF. DNA of the CDR3: TGCAGTGCTAACTATTGGGGGGAGACCCAGTACTTC.

This clonotype has ten or more counts. This chain uses TRBV6-5 with TRBJ2-7; TRBD2 is a possible D gene (6 bases). The CDR3 consists of 12 residues. Germline CDR1 and CDR2: MNHEY and SVGAGI. V shed 5 bases and J shed 9 bases, with 14 bases lying between them. The CDR3 DNA follows: TGTGCCAGCAGTCTGCCGGGAGAAAGGCAGTACTTC. It translates to CASSLPGERQYF.

The chain links TRBV25-1 to TRBJ2-5; 7 bases fit TRBD1. The J call may be wrong; the DNA end is better matched by TRBJ2-7. CDR1 and CDR2 from the germline V gene are MGHDK and SYGVNS. The CDR3 runs to 13 residues. CDR3 nucleotide sequence: TGTGCCAGCAGGGAAACGACAGGGTACGAGCAGTACTTC. As protein: CASRETTGYEQYF.

This clonotype was observed a handful of times. The rearrangement links TRBV5-1 to TRBJ2-5; 7 nucleotides line up with TRBD1. This CDR3 has 14 amino acids. V trimming: 5 bases; J trimming: 0 bases; junction bases outside the gene matches: 4. CDR1 is SGHRS and CDR2 is YFSETQ in the germline V gene. The CDR3 is CASRPGQNQETQYF. For the CDR3, the DNA is TGCGCCAGCAGACCGGGACAGAACCAAGAGACCCAGTACTTC.

This clonotype was picked up a small number of times. This sequence joins TRBV7-6 and TRBJ2-3; 10 bases align to TRBD2. This CDR3 region has 17 residues. Germline loops: CDR1 SGHVS, CDR2 FNYEAQ. With V trimmed by 5 bases and J by 0 bases, 8 bases remained unmatched. The CDR3 reads CASSRRTSGISTDTQYF. The DNA for the CDR3 is TGTGCCAGCAGCCGCCGGACTAGCGGTATTAGCACAGATACGCAGTATTTT. Supplemented by reference TRBV7-6 and TRBJ2-3, the full variable domain reads GAGVSQSPRYKVTKRGQDVALRCDPISGHVSLYWYRQALGQGPEFLTYFNYEAQQDKSGLPNDRFSAERPEGSISTLTIQRTEQRDSAMYRCASSRRTSGISTDTQYFGPGTRLTVL.

This clonotype has only a few counts. In DNA, the CDR3 is TGCGCCAGCAGCTTGGCCGGGACAGGGGCTCTCTCTAACTATGGCTACACCTTC. Its protein product is CASSLAGTGALSNYGYTF. The chain has TRBV5-1 and TRBJ1-2; 10 bases match TRBD1. CDR1 is SGHRS, CDR2 YFSETQ, per germline. This CDR3 is built from 18 residues. With 0 bases clipped from V and 0 bases from J, the junction kept 8 bases outside the gene matches.

Turning to this clonotype: This sequence may be a read error, since a much larger clone differs from it by one base. This rearrangement joins TRBV6-5 to TRBJ2-7; D may be TRBD2 (7 bases). Trimming removed 4 bases from V and 9 bases from J, with 16 bases in between. CDR3 length: 13 amino acids. Germline V CDR1 and CDR2: MNHEY, SVGAGI. Here the CDR3 DNA reads TGTGCCAGCAGTTTAGGGGGGAGGGCCGGGCAGTACTTC. Residues: CASSLGGRAGQYF.

A remark on this clonotype: The junction does not match germline at one end; this may be a read error. The chain is built from TRBV2 and TRBJ2-7; possibly TRBD2 for D (7 bases). The CDR3 extends over 10 amino acids. Germline V gene data show CDR1 as SNHLY and CDR2 as FYNNEI. The CDR3 bases are TGTGCCAGCAGCGGGACCGGGGGGCACTTC. Amino acid sequence: CASSGTGGHF.

This chain connects TRBV25-1 to TRBJ2-3; 9 positions match TRBD2. The CDR3 spans 16 residues. The trim removed 1 base at V and 5 bases at J, leaving 7 bases unmatched. From germline, CDR1 is MGHDK and CDR2 SYGVNS. CDR3: CASSESGTSSVDTQYF. The CDR3 DNA follows: TGTGCCAGCAGTGAATCCGGGACTAGCTCGGTAGATACGCAGTATTTT.